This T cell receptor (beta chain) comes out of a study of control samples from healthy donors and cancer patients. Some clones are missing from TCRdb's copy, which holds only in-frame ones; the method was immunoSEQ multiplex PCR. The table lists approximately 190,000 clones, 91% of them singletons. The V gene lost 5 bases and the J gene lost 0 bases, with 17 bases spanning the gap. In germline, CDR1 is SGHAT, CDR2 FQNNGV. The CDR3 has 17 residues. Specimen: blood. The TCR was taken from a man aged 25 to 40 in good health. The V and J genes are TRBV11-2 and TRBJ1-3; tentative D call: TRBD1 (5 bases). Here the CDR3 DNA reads TGTGCCAGCAGCCAAGTCGGGACCGCGAGCTCTGGAAACACCATATATTTT. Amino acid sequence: CASSQVGTASSGNTIYF.